These T cell receptor beta chains were read from a single sample in a study of T cells in localized non-small cell lung cancer. Assay used: immunoSEQ multiplex PCR; TCRdb lists only in-frame clones, some missing. This repertoire shows tens of thousands of clones, around 90% found once; its top ten account for approximately 22%. The sequencing here drew on peripheral blood, taken before any cancer treatment. Source of these receptors: a man between 35 and 75 years old with stage I squamous cell lung carcinoma. CDR3s include the opening cysteine and the closing phenylalanine or tryptophan.

TRBJ2-5 TRBV11-2 CASTPSPGETQYF
TRBJ2-1 TRBV6-5 CATSRGGEQFF
TRBJ2-7 TRBV7-8 CASSFVGTVYEQYF
TRBJ2-1 TRBV28 CASSRLANEQFF
TRBJ2-3 TRBV19 CASRQYSSTDTQYF
TRBJ1-1 TRBV6-6 CASSVTQDTEAFF
TRBJ1-2 TRBV4-1 CASSQAGNYGYTF
TRBJ2-1 TRBV7-7 CASSLELAEGSNEQFF
TRBJ1-4 TRBV7-2 CASSLEGQSNEKLFF
TRBJ1-2 TRBV7-9 CASSNRQDGYTF
TRBJ2-1 TRBV7-9 CASSARGTSNEQFF
TRBJ2-3 TRBV5-4 CASGERPDTQYF
TRBJ2-5 TRBV4-1 CASSQRVASQETQYF
TRBJ1-1 TRBV6-5 CASSPHDGNTEAFF
TRBJ2-7 TRBV7-2 CASSSEGPREQYF
TRBJ2-1 TRBV25-1 CASGQNLAGVNEQFF
TRBJ2-1 TRBV7-2 CASSLTYNEQFF
TRBJ2-3 TRBV7-2 CASRFGAGGTDTQYF
TRBJ2-7 TRBV28 CASTPGGGPYEQYF
TRBJ2-5 TRBV5-1 CASSLGDRGETQYF
TRBJ2-7 TRBV28 CASSVSGRAYEQYF
TRBJ1-6 TRBV19 CASSIGNSPLHF
TRBJ2-7 TRBV29-1 CSAGLAGDEQYF
TRBJ2-3 TRBV4-2 CASSQDRTSGTDTQYF
TRBJ1-1 TRBV29-1 CSVLGQGKAFF
TRBJ2-1 TRBV7-9 CASSFFPGQGRVNEQFF
TRBJ2-1 TRBV27 CASSRRNNEQFF
TRBJ2-7 TRBV27 CASSSTGGFYEQYF
TRBJ2-7 TRBV27 CASKAHGTGVYEQYF
TRBJ2-2 TRBV29-1 CSVDRGGTGELFF
TRBJ2-5 TRBV7-2 CASSRTREETQYF
TRBJ1-2 TRBV30 CAWSVRGRGYTF
TRBJ2-5 TRBV5-4 CASSRGQRDGTQYF